This TCR beta chain was obtained from a study of vaccination and CD4 T cells after COVID-19 (dated by TCRdb to between 2021 and 2022). About the investigation overall: Convalescent patients had a positive SARS-CoV-2 result on nasal swab PCR, and of these patients, several had mild disease and one had severe disease. In the convalescent cohort there were six males and four females, among whom were two Hispanic individuals, seven Caucasians, two Asians and one multiracial person. Participants got two doses of the Pfizer-BioNTech BNT162b2 vaccine (n=8) or two doses of the Moderna mRNA-1273 vaccine (n=2). Post-COVID blood samples from convalescent patients were collected a median of 101 days after diagnosis, with a range of roughly 30 to 170 days. The time from the second vaccine dose to post-vaccine blood sampling had a median of 72 days and ranged from about 12 to 250 days. In around ten COVID-19 convalescent patients and a few infection-naive healthy vaccine recipients, the spike-specific CD4+ TCR repertoire before mRNA vaccination was compared with the repertoire after mRNA vaccination. Study-level results and caveats: In convalescent patients, nearly all vaccine-specific clones (304 of 307) were found to be mono-reactive for SARS-CoV-2 spike rather than cross-reactive with common cold coronaviruses. Among the post-vaccine SARS-CoV-2-reactive clones in convalescent patients, a median approximately 86% showed up only after vaccination, which suggests vaccine-specific priming. Although the median number of SARS-CoV-2-reactive clonotypes went up from fewer than 25 after infection to some 37 after vaccination, the increase was not significant. Only a relatively small number of convalescent patients were included in the study, and early timepoints following natural infection were not analyzed.

Library preparation was by PCR. The instrument was an Illumina iSeq 100. For the original study's pipeline: Non-productive sequences were removed, and CDR3s that did not start with C, did not end with F or W, or were shorter than 7 amino acids were discarded. CDR3 homology was assessed with Levenshtein distances (stringdist) and unrooted phylogenetic trees (ape) in R version 3.6.1. The public reads were run again by TCRdb, first through fastp at Q25 and then through MiXCR, and only productive beta chains were kept. Here each entry gathers all rows of one CDR3 protein and keeps the most common genes and DNA. It is TCRdb's table, rather than the study itself, that gives the V and J calls and clone size. In this sample the table shows about 21,000 distinct CDR3 sequences, about 58% of which occur a single time. The top ten clonotypes cover about 1% of the sample. The positive SARS-CoV-2 PCR tests of the convalescent patients were dated from March to December 2020, before the Alpha, Beta and Delta variants emerged in the United States. Ficoll-Paque Plus gradient centrifugation was used to isolate PBMCs from whole blood, and the isolated PBMCs were then either used fresh or cryopreserved at -140C.

The CDR3 has 14 amino acids, counting the end cysteine and phenylalanine. The DNA shown is the 42-base CDR3, in frame from base 1. Trimming at the junction amounts to 0 bases on V and 7 bases on J, and the germline ends lie 10 bases apart. CDR1 and CDR2, per the germline V gene (reference sequence), are WNHNN and SYGVQD. Notes on this clonotype: Its antigen is still unknown. No much larger clone is present one base from it, and per-base qualities are unavailable.

This clonotype was obtained from a human donor who had recovered from COVID-19. The rearrangement joined TRBV10-1 to TRBJ2-1; no D gene call is confident. Sample: CD4+ T cells from blood, taken before SARS-CoV-2 vaccination. DNA sequence: TGCGCCAGCAGTGAGTCGATAGGGTTGAATGAGCAGTTCTTC. The encoded protein is CASSESIGLNEQFF.